The 22 T cell receptor beta chains given below trace back to one sample, sequenced in a study of cytomegalovirus exposure and HLA in healthy donors. The study ran its PCR with 60 Vbeta and 13 Jbeta primers. The method was immunoSEQ multiplex PCR; TCRdb's version includes in-frame clones alone and lacks a portion of them. This table has more than 120,000 clones, over 80% appearing once. The sequenced material came from PBMCs. The receptors come from a woman aged 25 to 39 in good health and CMV-seronegative.

The chain employs TRBV23-1 and TRBJ1-4; D gene ambiguous. TRBV23-1 is treated as an ORF (open reading frame) with a function not yet certain. V lost 5 bases, J lost 5 bases, and 15 bases lay in between. The CDR3 has 15 amino acids. The CDR3 nucleotides read TGCGCCAGCAGTTCAGTTCCGGGTGTGAATGAAAAACTGTTTTTT. Its protein product is CASSSVPGVNEKLFF.

The chain uses TRBV2 and TRBJ2-1, with 7 bases lining up with TRBD2. Trimming removed 4 bases from V and 9 bases from J; junction bases left unmatched: 6. This CDR3 is 13 amino acids long. The germline V gene has CDR1 SNHLY and CDR2 FYNNEI. The CDR3 DNA reads TGTGCCAGCAGTGTTCTACTAGCGTGTGAGCAGTTCTTC. Translation gives CASSVLLACEQFF.

In its sample, this clone was seen a few times. The chain is built from TRBV5-4 and TRBJ1-4; 8 positions match TRBD1. Trimming cost V 4 bases and J 6 bases; bases outside gene matches: 5. Germline V gene data show CDR1 as SGHNT and CDR2 as YYREEE (reference sequence). The length of the CDR3 is 14 residues. CDR3 residues: CASSQDRVDEKLFF. As DNA, the CDR3 is TGTGCCAGCAGCCAGGACAGGGTGGATGAAAAACTGTTTTTT.

V gene TRBV5-1 combines with J gene TRBJ2-5; 12 nucleotides match TRBD2. CDR3 length: 15 amino acids. The V gene's germline CDR1 is SGHRS and CDR2 YFSETQ. V lost 0 bases and J lost 5; bases outside the gene matches: 2. In DNA form, the CDR3 reads TGCGCCAGCAGCTTGGCGACTAGCGGGAGCGAGACCCAGTACTTC. Residues: CASSLATSGSETQYF.

The rearrangement uses TRBV5-1 and TRBJ2-7; D uncertain. Germline values: CDR1 SGHRS, CDR2 YFSETQ. This CDR3 comprises 13 residues. The V end was cut by 3 bases, the J end by 7 bases, with 14 bases between. The CDR3 here is CASSSWPAREQYF. The CDR3 coding sequence is TGCGCCAGCAGCTCCTGGCCGGCGCGGGAGCAGTACTTC.

CDR3 in amino acids: CASSLGRVTDTQYF. The CDR3 nucleotides read TGTGCCAGCAGCTTGGGCAGGGTCACAGATACGCAGTATTTT. The chain joins TRBV7-3 to TRBJ2-3, with a weak D call TRBD1 (5 bases). Germline loops: CDR1 SGHTA, CDR2 FQGTGA. The CDR3 length is 14 residues. V shed 3 bases and J shed 2 bases, with 9 bases lying between them.

The rearrangement links TRBV25-1 to TRBJ1-2; D possibly corresponds to TRBD1 (6 bases). The CDR3 length is 12 residues. V was shortened by 6 bases and J by 10 bases, with 15 bases between the two germline ends. Germline-derived CDR1 and CDR2 are MGHDK and SYGVNS. The CDR3 DNA reads as TGTGCCAGCAGGAGTAACAGGGAAGTCTACACCTTC. Its protein product is CASRSNREVYTF.

This chain uses TRBV2 with TRBJ1-4, with 10 bases fitting TRBD1. The germline gives CDR1 SNHLY, CDR2 FYNNEI. V shed 4 bases and J 7 bases; nucleotides not matched to a gene: 9. There are 16 residues in the CDR3. This chain's CDR3 is CASSVQRTGGTEKLFF. In nucleotides, the CDR3 is TGTGCCAGCAGTGTCCAACGGACAGGGGGGACTGAAAAACTGTTTTTT. The full variable domain, its missing parts supplied by reference TRBV2 and TRBJ1-4, is EPEVTQTPSHQVTQMGQEVILRCVPISNHLYFYWYRQILGQKVEFLVSFYNNEISEKSEIFDDQFSVERPDGSNFTLKIRSTKLEDSAMYFCASSVQRTGGTEKLFFGSGTQLSVL.

This chain links TRBV13 with TRBJ1-2; D is unclear. CDR3 size: 12 residues. Trimming stripped 8 bases from V and 2 bases from J, with 9 bases between. Germline loops: CDR1 PRHDT, CDR2 FYEKMQ (reference sequence). The CDR3 protein is CASSLPNYGYTF. The CDR3 DNA sequence: TGTGCCAGCTCCCTCCCCAACTATGGCTACACCTTC. Supplemented by reference TRBV13 and TRBJ1-2, the full variable domain reads AAGVIQSPRHLIKEKRETATLKCYPIPRHDTVYWYQQGPGQDPQFLISFYEKMQSDKGSIPDRFSAQQFSDYHSELNMSSLELGDSALYFCASSLPNYGYTFGSGTRLTVV.

The V and J genes are TRBV5-1 and TRBJ1-2, with D possibly being TRBD1 (6 bases). Trimming left V 1 base short and J 4 bases short, with 8 bases between. The germline CDR1 and CDR2 sequences are SGHRS and YFSETQ. The CDR3 length is 13 residues. The CDR3, as DNA: TGCGCCAGCAGCTTGTTGGGGGCCTATGGCTACACCTTC. As protein: CASSLLGAYGYTF.

The gene calls are TRBV5-6 and TRBJ1-2; TRBD1 might be the D (5 bases). Germline lookup yields CDR1 SGHDT and CDR2 YYEEEE. The CDR3 spans 16 residues. Trimming cost V 0 bases and J 2 bases, with 14 bases left between them. CDR3 region: CASSLEGRGPNYGYTF. The CDR3 coding sequence is TGTGCCAGCAGCTTGGAGGGGCGGGGCCCCAACTATGGCTACACCTTC.

This rearrangement joins TRBV7-3 to TRBJ2-1, with D tentatively TRBD1 (6 bases). Germline V gives CDR1 SGHTA, CDR2 FQGTGA. The CDR3 contains 15 residues. The V and J ends lost 4 bases and 9 bases respectively, with 19 bases between them. CDR3 loop: CASSYRESLGSEQFF. In DNA, the CDR3 is TGTGCCAGCAGCTACAGGGAGAGCCTTGGCAGTGAGCAGTTCTTC.

The chain recombines TRBV18 with TRBJ2-7, with D maybe TRBD2 (6 bases). Germline V gene data show CDR1 as KGHSH and CDR2 as LQKENI. V lost 2 bases and J 2 bases, leaving 13 bases between the germline ends. CDR3 length equals 15 residues. CDR3 nucleotides: TGTGCCAGCTCACCATACCGGGACTCGACCTACGAGCAGTACTTC. The encoded protein is CASSPYRDSTYEQYF.

The chain links TRBV7-2 to TRBJ1-4, with TRBD1 matching 9 bases. The CDR3 is made up of 18 amino acids. V was pared by 1 base and J by 0 bases, with 6 bases of the junction left unmatched. Germline V gene lookup returns CDR1 SGHTA and CDR2 FQGNSA. The CDR3 nucleotides are TGTGCCAGCAGCTTAGTAGGACAGGGGCCTGCAACTAATGAAAAACTGTTTTTT. It yields the protein CASSLVGQGPATNEKLFF.

The J gene is TRBJ2-7, the V gene TRBV27; 7 bases are a match to TRBD1. CDR1 and CDR2 from the germline V gene are MNHEY and SMNVEV (reference sequence). CDR3 length: 14 residues. The V and J ends lost 3 bases and 2 bases, in that order; junction bases with no gene match: 4. The CDR3 here is CASSLGQQAYEQYF. In DNA, the CDR3 is TGTGCCAGCAGTTTGGGACAGCAAGCCTACGAGCAGTACTTC.

The chain combines TRBV6-6 with TRBJ1-5; D possibly corresponds to TRBD1 (5 bases). V gave up 2 bases and J gave up 7 bases, with 12 bases separating them. The length of the CDR3 is 14 residues. CDR1 is MNHNY and CDR2 is SVGAGI in the germline V gene (reference sequence). In nucleotides, the CDR3 is TGTGCCAGCAGTTACGACAGAACCAGGCAGCCCCAGCATTTT. It yields the protein CASSYDRTRQPQHF.

CDR3: CASSTGGLSYEQYF. The CDR3 coding sequence is TGTGCCAGCAGTACCGGCGGGCTCTCCTACGAGCAGTACTTC. The chain employs TRBV7-2 and TRBJ2-7; TRBD2 might be the D (5 bases). Trimming left V 6 bases short and J 0 bases short, with 12 bases between. Germline V lookup: CDR1 SGHTA, CDR2 FQGNSA. The CDR3 is 14 amino acids.

The rearrangement uses TRBV19 and TRBJ2-1, with 10 bases identical to TRBD1. There are 17 residues in the CDR3. After removal of 0 bases from V and 8 bases from J, the junction contained 10 bases not matched to a gene. In germline, CDR1 is LNHDA, CDR2 SQIVND (reference sequence). This CDR3 is CASSIDPTGGISDEQFF. The CDR3 nucleotides read TGTGCCAGTAGTATAGACCCGACAGGGGGCATTTCGGATGAGCAGTTCTTC.

The chain combines TRBV7-8 with TRBJ2-7; 8 positions match TRBD1. The germline CDR1 and CDR2 sequences are SGHVS and FQNEAQ. The CDR3 sequence is 17 residues long. V lost 4 bases to trimming and J lost 9 bases; unmatched junction nucleotides: 20. CDR3 region: CASSSSLGDRPLKAQYF. In DNA form, the CDR3 reads TGTGCCAGCAGCTCCTCTCTGGGGGACAGGCCTCTCAAGGCGCAGTACTTC.

The count of this clone is one. The V and J genes are TRBV19 and TRBJ1-5; 7 positions agree with TRBD1. From germline, CDR1 is LNHDA and CDR2 SQIVND (reference sequence). The J segment lost 6 bases and the V segment lost 3 bases, leaving 20 bases of the junction unmatched. The CDR3 runs 19 residues. In DNA, the CDR3 is TGTGCCAGTAGTATCCTCGGATATACAGGGGAGGCCGTGCGTCAGCCCCAGCATTTT. This encodes CASSILGYTGEAVRQPQHF.

In its sample, this clone was seen once. The chain is built from TRBV19 and TRBJ2-4; TRBD2 is a possible D gene (5 bases). The CDR3 totals 16 residues. CDR1 LNHDA and CDR2 SQIVND come from the germline V gene (reference sequence). V was pared by 5 bases and J by 6 bases, with 20 bases between. The chain's CDR3 is CASSPFGLLERNIQYF. CDR3 DNA sequence: TGTGCCAGTAGTCCCTTCGGACTGCTTGAGAGAAACATTCAGTACTTC.

This clone has a single count. The CDR3 DNA reads TGTGCCAGCAGCTTTGGCGCCGGGACTGGCGGGGACGAGCAGTACTTC. It codes for CASSFGAGTGGDEQYF. The rearrangement uses TRBV5-6 and TRBJ2-7, with D tentatively TRBD2 (6 bases). V was cut by 2 bases and J by 5 bases, with 20 bases left in between. The CDR3 has 16 amino acids. Germline lookup yields CDR1 SGHDT and CDR2 YYEEEE.